This T cell receptor beta chain appears in the sequencing data of a study of blood T cell repertoires in COVID-19. Generated by immunoSEQ multiplex PCR, the TCRdb table keeps only in-frame clones and is missing some. The sample holds tens of thousands of clones, roughly four fifths seen once. With V trimmed by 3 bases and J by 4 bases, 6 bases remained unmatched. CDR3 length: 15 residues. The germline CDR1 and CDR2 sequences are LGHNA and YSLEER. This clonotype was obtained from a man aged 50 to 60 with active or convalescent COVID-19. The sample consisted of peripheral blood. The chain combines TRBV4-3 with TRBJ2-7; 10 bases match TRBD1. CDR3 loop: CASSQIPGQGYEQYF. In nucleotides, the CDR3 is TGCGCCAGCAGCCAGATCCCGGGACAGGGGTACGAGCAGTACTTC.